This T cell receptor beta chain originates from a study of response to subunit inactivated influenza vaccine (dated by TCRdb to about 2018). In the study overall: Deep quantitative profiling of the T cell receptor repertoire was used in the study to follow responses to a trivalent subunit inactivated influenza vaccine.

Libraries were constructed by RT-PCR. These reads were obtained on an Illumina HiSeq 2500. In TCRdb, the public reads were trimmed at Q25 with fastp and aligned with MiXCR, with productive beta chains retained. Entries are consolidated by CDR3 protein sequence, retaining the most common genes and DNA. This sample comprises 150,000 or so distinct CDR3 sequences, about 10% of them detected only once. The ten largest clones represent approximately 35% of the sample. About this clonotype: Its antigen remains undetermined. One base away there is no much larger clone; base qualities are not given.

Measured from the cysteine to the phenylalanine, the CDR3 is 14 residues long. The kept DNA is CDR3 alone, 42 bases in frame from the first base. V is cut by 3 bases and J by 2 bases, and the space between the germline ends is 10 bases. CDR1 and CDR2 (SGHVS, FQNEAQ) derive from the germline V gene. The full study reports these points: The authors proposed that each seasonal influenza vaccination may bring in only a limited number of new T cells.

The receptor was isolated from a man in his fifties or sixties who received an inactivated influenza vaccine. Donor details come from another sample of the same person, matched by shared clones. The sequenced sample was CD8+ T cells sorted from PBMCs, obtained 23 to 25 months after vaccination. Rearrangement joined TRBV7-8 to TRBJ1-1, with the D segment identity uncertain. The sequence in DNA is TGTGCCAGCAGCTTTAGAACGGGAAACACTGAAGCTTTCTTT. This sequence encodes CASSFRTGNTEAFF.